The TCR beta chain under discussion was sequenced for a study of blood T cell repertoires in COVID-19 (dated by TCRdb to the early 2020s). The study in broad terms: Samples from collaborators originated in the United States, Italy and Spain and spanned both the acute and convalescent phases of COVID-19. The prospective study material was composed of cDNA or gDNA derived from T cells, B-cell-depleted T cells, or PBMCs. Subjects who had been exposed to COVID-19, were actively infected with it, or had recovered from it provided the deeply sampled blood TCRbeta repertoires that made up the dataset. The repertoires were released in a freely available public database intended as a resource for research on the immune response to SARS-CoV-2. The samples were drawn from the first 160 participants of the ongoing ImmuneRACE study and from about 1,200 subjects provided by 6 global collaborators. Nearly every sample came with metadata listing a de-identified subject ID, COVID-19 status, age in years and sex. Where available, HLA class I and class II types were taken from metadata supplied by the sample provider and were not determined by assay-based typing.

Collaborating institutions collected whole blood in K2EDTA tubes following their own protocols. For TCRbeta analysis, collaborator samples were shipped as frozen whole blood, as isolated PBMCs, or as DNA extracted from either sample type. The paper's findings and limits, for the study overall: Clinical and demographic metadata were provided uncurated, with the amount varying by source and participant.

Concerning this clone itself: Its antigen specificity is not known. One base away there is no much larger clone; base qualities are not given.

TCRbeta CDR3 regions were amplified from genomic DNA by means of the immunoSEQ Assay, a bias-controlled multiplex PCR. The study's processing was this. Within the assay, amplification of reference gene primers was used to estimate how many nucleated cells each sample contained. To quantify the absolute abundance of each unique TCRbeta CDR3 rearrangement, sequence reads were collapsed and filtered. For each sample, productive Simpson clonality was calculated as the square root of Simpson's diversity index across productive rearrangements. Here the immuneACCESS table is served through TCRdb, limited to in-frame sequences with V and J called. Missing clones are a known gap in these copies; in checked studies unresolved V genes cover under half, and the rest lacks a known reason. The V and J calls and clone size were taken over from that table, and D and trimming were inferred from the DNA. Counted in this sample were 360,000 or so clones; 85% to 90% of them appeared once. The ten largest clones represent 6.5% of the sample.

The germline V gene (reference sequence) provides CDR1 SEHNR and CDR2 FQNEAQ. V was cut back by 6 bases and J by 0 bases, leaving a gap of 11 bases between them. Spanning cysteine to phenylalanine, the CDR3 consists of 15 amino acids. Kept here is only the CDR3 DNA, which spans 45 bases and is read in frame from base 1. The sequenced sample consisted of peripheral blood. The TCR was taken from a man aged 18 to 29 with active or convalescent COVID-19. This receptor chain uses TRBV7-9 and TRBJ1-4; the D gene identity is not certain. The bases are TGTGCCAGCAGTTCTACAGCAGCAACTAATGAAAAACTGTTTTTT. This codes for CASSSTAATNEKLFF.